This T cell receptor (beta chain) stems from a study of blood T cells in healthy people across ages. Turning to the study itself: In model experiments, template switching was able to capture about one barcoded beta molecule for every two T cells that were present. Findings and caveats of the study: TCR beta diversity per million T cells fell roughly linearly with age. Researchers deemed the diversity estimates from one million T cells underestimates. In long-lived donors, naive CD4+ cell counts and diversity exceeded those of aged donors.

In regard to this clonotype: What it binds is not known.

The CDR3 length is 14 residues. V dropped 7 bases and J dropped 2 bases, with 14 bases sitting between them. For the second PCR, which ran for about 6 to 11 cycles, a sample-barcoded 5' primer and a J-beta primer mix were used. MiXCR was run by TCRdb on the 5' RACE reads, yielding one entry per CDR3 protein. The sample lists over a million distinct CDR3 sequences, around 40% occurring once. V is TRBV12-3 or TRBV12-4 and J is TRBJ2-5; D is uncertain. The receptor comes from a woman aged 18-29 years in good health. The sample was blood. In DNA form, the CDR3 reads TGTGCCAGCACCTCTCGCAGGTTGCAAGAGACCCAGTACTTC. Residues: CASTSRRLQETQYF.